What follows describes a single TCR beta chain. It has no known antigen specificity. Per-nucleotide qualities are absent, and no much larger clonotype sits a single base away. TCRbeta CDR3 regions were amplified from genomic DNA by means of the immunoSEQ Assay, a bias-controlled multiplex PCR. The paper's processing steps were these. The number of nucleated cells in each sample was estimated by amplification of reference gene primers within the assay. Sequence reads were collapsed and filtered to measure the absolute abundance of every unique TCRbeta CDR3 rearrangement. Productive Simpson clonality was computed per sample as the square root of Simpson's diversity index over productive rearrangements. TCRdb holds this immuneACCESS table with in-frame rearrangements only. Some clones are missing; in checked studies, unresolved V genes explain under half, and the rest has no known cause. V and J calls plus clone size are reproduced from that table; the DNA served to infer D and trimming. In this sample the table shows about 500,000 clones, around 90% of which occur a single time. Clones ranked in the top ten supply 0.7% of the sample.

Participants in the prospective study were aged roughly 18 to 90 years, lived in 20 to 30 United States geographic areas, and enrolled through a virtual design. In the prospective study, cohorts were assigned on the basis of participant-reported clinical history obtained from a screening survey and a study questionnaire. ImmuneRACE Cohort 3 recovered participants were defined by two consecutive negative NP/OP PCR tests, healthcare professional clearance, or symptom resolution. In the prospective study, whole blood, serum and a nasopharyngeal or oropharyngeal swab were collected from each participant by mobile phlebotomists. Additional blood draws and questionnaires over an approximately 2-month period could optionally be provided by prospective study participants. Before DNA extraction, prospective study blood samples were shipped either frozen or at room temperature. The source of the sample is a study of blood T cell repertoires in COVID-19 (TCRdb year 2020). Background for the entire study: Samples covering the acute and convalescent phases of COVID-19 were provided by collaborators in the United States, Italy and Spain. The material from the prospective study consisted of cDNA or gDNA derived from T cells, B-cell-depleted T cells, or PBMCs. Deeply sampled blood TCRbeta repertoires from subjects exposed to, actively infected with, or recovered from COVID-19 were included in the dataset. A freely available public database, intended as a resource for researchers studying the immune response to SARS-CoV-2, is where the repertoires were released. The samples were drawn from two sources: the first 160 participants of the ongoing ImmuneRACE study, and over 950 subjects contributed by 6 global collaborators. Sample metadata almost always included a de-identified subject ID, COVID-19 status, age in years and sex. Where available, HLA class I and class II types were obtained from metadata supplied by the sample provider rather than from assay-based typing.

Beyond this particular receptor, the publication reports: The amount of clinical and demographic metadata varied by source and participant and was provided uncurated.

V is clipped by 4 bases and J by 7 bases, and the sequence between their germline boundaries is 14 bases long. The germline V gene encodes CDR1 SGDLS and CDR2 YYNGEE. From cysteine to phenylalanine, the CDR3 is 13 amino acids long. The DNA shown is the 39-base CDR3, in frame from base 1. The specimen was PBMCs or T cells enriched from blood (not recorded which). This sequence originates from a young woman who had recovered from COVID-19. The sequence links TRBV9 to TRBJ1-1; confidence is insufficient to name the D gene. CDR3 sequence: CASSPSRDFEAFF. In nucleotides, the sequence is TGTGCCAGCAGCCCTAGTCGGGATTTTGAAGCTTTCTTT.